Following are 17 T cell receptor beta chains from one sample sequenced in a study of blood T cell repertoires in COVID-19. TCRdb keeps only in-frame clones here, not all; method: immunoSEQ multiplex PCR. This table holds roughly 150,000 clones, around 88% found once. Input material: peripheral blood. These receptor sequences come from a human donor in a cohort sampled during active COVID-19.

The V call is TRBV2, the J call TRBJ1-5; 8 nucleotides align to TRBD1. The trim removed 5 bases at V and 7 bases at J, leaving 7 bases unmatched. The length of the CDR3 is 14 residues. Germline V gives CDR1 SNHLY, CDR2 FYNNEI. The CDR3 DNA reads TGTGCCAGCAGTCTTAGGACAGGGCCCCAGCCCCAGCATTTT. Translation: CASSLRTGPQPQHF.

This chain links TRBV7-2 with TRBJ2-5; TRBD2 is a possible D gene (6 bases). The CDR3 spans 13 residues. V dropped 5 bases and J dropped 5 bases, with 12 bases sitting between them. The germline gives CDR1 SGHTA, CDR2 FQGNSA. The CDR3 coding sequence is TGTGCCAGCAGCCGGGGGAGTATGGAGACCCAGTACTTC. Encoded protein: CASSRGSMETQYF.

The gene calls are TRBV28 and TRBJ1-4, with a possible D match to TRBD1 (5 bases). Trimming removed 6 bases at V and 5 bases at J, with 16 bases between. The length of the CDR3 is 15 residues. CDR1 and CDR2 (germline): MDHEN, SYDVKM. CDR3 region: CASSPSGGENEKLFF. CDR3 coding DNA: TGTGCCAGCAGCCCTTCGGGAGGGGAAAATGAAAAACTGTTTTTT.

The chain couples TRBV6-1 to TRBJ2-7; 7 nucleotides align to TRBD1. With V trimmed by 1 base and J by 2 bases, 2 bases remained unmatched. The CDR3 spans 14 residues. Germline CDR1 and CDR2: MNHNS and SASEGT. CDR3 nucleotide sequence: TGTGCCAGCAGTGAAGGAGGGGGCCCCTACGAGCAGTACTTC. Translation: CASSEGGGPYEQYF.

The V call is TRBV7-7, the J call TRBJ2-5, with 8 bases that match TRBD1. This CDR3 contains 15 residues. Trimming removed 6 bases from V and 5 bases from J; junction bases left unmatched: 11. CDR1 is SSHAT and CDR2 is FNYEAQ in the germline V gene (reference sequence). The DNA for the CDR3 is TGTGCCAGCAGTAGGACAGGGATTAGGCGGGAGACCCAGTACTTC. It codes for CASSRTGIRRETQYF.

V gene TRBV27 combines with J gene TRBJ2-7, with D possibly being TRBD2 (6 bases). This CDR3 is 13 amino acids long. The germline V and J ends were trimmed by 2 bases and 5 bases, with 10 bases remaining between them. CDR1 and CDR2 from the germline V gene are MNHEY and SMNVEV (reference sequence). CDR3 residues: CASSLRLDHEQYF. DNA of the CDR3: TGTGCCAGCAGTTTAAGACTAGACCACGAGCAGTACTTC.

This clone was seen more than once but under ten times. The chain is built from TRBV28 and TRBJ1-5, with 7 bases identical to TRBD1. The V and J ends lost 6 bases and 2 bases, in that order; junction bases with no gene match: 7. Looked up from germline, CDR1 is MDHEN and CDR2 is SYDVKM. This CDR3 is 15 amino acids long. The CDR3 reads CASSWSGQGNQPQHF. The CDR3 DNA reads as TGTGCCAGCAGCTGGTCCGGACAGGGCAATCAGCCCCAGCATTTT.

The sample holds many counts of this clone. The V call is TRBV19, the J call TRBJ2-6; TRBD1 is a possible D gene (6 bases). This CDR3 contains 18 residues. The V gene lost 3 bases and the J gene lost 2 bases, with 17 bases spanning the gap. Germline V lookup: CDR1 LNHDA, CDR2 SQIVND (reference sequence). The CDR3 DNA is TGTGCCAGTAGTATGGGCAGGGGAATTAGGGCTGGGGCCAACGTCCTGACTTTC. Its translation: CASSMGRGIRAGANVLTF.

The chain is built from TRBV27 and TRBJ1-2; 8 bases line up with TRBD1. The CDR3 runs 15 residues. Germline V gene lookup returns CDR1 MNHEY and CDR2 SMNVEV (reference sequence). V lost 5 bases and J lost 3; bases outside the gene matches: 8. CDR3 loop: CASSPRQGTYYGYTF. The CDR3 DNA follows: TGTGCCAGCAGTCCACGACAGGGGACCTACTATGGCTACACCTTC.

The rearrangement joins TRBV28 to TRBJ2-5; D perhaps matches TRBD1 (7 bases). Trimming left V 4 bases short and J 9 bases short, with 24 bases between. Germline CDR1 and CDR2: MDHEN and SYDVKM. The CDR3 is 16 residues long. For the CDR3, the DNA is TGTGCCAGCAGTTACGGGACAGCGGGTTTCCAGTTGGCCCAGTACTTC. Translated, it gives CASSYGTAGFQLAQYF.

The rearrangement links TRBV4-1 to TRBJ2-5; TRBD1 is a possible D gene (5 bases). This CDR3 is 15 amino acids long. Germline V gene data show CDR1 as MGHRA and CDR2 as YSYEKL. V lost 0 bases and J 9 bases, leaving 17 bases between the germline ends. CDR3 bases: TGCGCCAGCAGCCAAGAGAATTGGGGCCCCCTGGCCCAGTACTTC. It specifies CASSQENWGPLAQYF.

The gene calls are TRBV28 and TRBJ2-3, with D perhaps TRBD2 (6 bases). The CDR3 has 12 residues. Germline CDR1 MDHEN, CDR2 SYDVKM. V lost 7 bases and J 6 bases, leaving 11 bases between the germline ends. The CDR3 nucleotides read TGTGCCAGCACGGTAGCGGTGGATACGCAGTATTTT. It encodes CASTVAVDTQYF.

The J gene is TRBJ1-1, the V gene TRBV9; TRBD1 might be the D (5 bases). Per the germline V gene, CDR1 is SGDLS and CDR2 is YYNGEE. The germline V and J ends were trimmed by 7 bases and 5 bases, with 18 bases remaining between them. The CDR3 sequence is 14 residues long. The CDR3 region has the DNA TGTGCCAGCTCTAGGGGACCGGAGGGTACTGAAGCTTTCTTT. It translates to CASSRGPEGTEAFF.

The chain links TRBV5-5 to TRBJ1-2, with TRBD1 identical over 7 bases. J was trimmed by 8 bases and V by 4 bases; bases with no gene match: 8. CDR1 is SGHKS and CDR2 is YYEKEE in the germline V gene (reference sequence). CDR3 length: 13 amino acids. CDR3 loop: CASSRQGSSGYTF. The CDR3 DNA is TGTGCCAGCAGCCGACAGGGTTCTAGCGGCTACACCTTC.

This clone has a single count. The chain employs TRBV28 and TRBJ2-1; tentative D call: TRBD1 (5 bases). Germline CDR1 is MDHEN and CDR2 is SYDVKM. The ends were cut back, 3 bases at V and 10 bases at J, with 7 bases in the middle. CDR3 length: 11 residues. The CDR3 region is CASSLGPEQFF. CDR3 in DNA: TGTGCCAGCAGTTTGGGGCCAGAGCAGTTCTTC.

The V gene is TRBV30, the J gene TRBJ2-1, with TRBD1 identical over 10 bases. Germline loops: CDR1 GTSNPN, CDR2 SVGIG (reference sequence). Germline trimming cut 0 bases from V and 9 bases from J; bases unmatched to any gene: 2. The CDR3 covers 13 residues. For the CDR3, the DNA is TGTGCCTGGAGTGTACGGACAGGGGGTGAGCAGTTCTTC. Its translation: CAWSVRTGGEQFF.

The rearrangement links TRBV6-6 to TRBJ1-4; the match to TRBD1 covers 7 bases. Per germline, CDR1 MNHNY and CDR2 SVGAGI (reference sequence). The CDR3 consists of 14 residues. With V trimmed by 6 bases and J by 5 bases, 6 bases remained unmatched. CDR3 amino acids: CASSPKTGNEKLFF. DNA of the CDR3: TGTGCCAGCAGCCCAAAGACAGGGAATGAAAAACTGTTTTTT.